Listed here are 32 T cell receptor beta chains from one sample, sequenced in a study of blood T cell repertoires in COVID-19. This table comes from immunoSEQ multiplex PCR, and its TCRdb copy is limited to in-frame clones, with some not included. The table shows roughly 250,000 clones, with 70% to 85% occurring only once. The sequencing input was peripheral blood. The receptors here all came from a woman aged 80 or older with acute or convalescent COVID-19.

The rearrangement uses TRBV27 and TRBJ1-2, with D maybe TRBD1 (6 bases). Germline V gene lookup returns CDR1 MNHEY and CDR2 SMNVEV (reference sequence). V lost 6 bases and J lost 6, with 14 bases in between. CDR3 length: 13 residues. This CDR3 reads CASRANTGHGYTF. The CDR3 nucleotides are TGTGCCAGCAGAGCTAATACAGGGCATGGCTACACCTTC.

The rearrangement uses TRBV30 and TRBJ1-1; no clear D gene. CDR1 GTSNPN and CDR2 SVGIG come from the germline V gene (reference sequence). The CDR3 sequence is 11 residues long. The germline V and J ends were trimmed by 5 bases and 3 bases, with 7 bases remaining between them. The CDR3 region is CAWSRDTEAFF. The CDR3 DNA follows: TGTGCCTGGTCTCGGGACACTGAAGCTTTCTTT.

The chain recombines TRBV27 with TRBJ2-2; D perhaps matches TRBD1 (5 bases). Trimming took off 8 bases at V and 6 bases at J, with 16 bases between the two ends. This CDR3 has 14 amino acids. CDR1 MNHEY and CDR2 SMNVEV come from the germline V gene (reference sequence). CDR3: CASAADQGSGELFF. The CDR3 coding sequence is TGTGCCAGCGCGGCCGACCAGGGCTCCGGGGAGCTGTTTTTT.

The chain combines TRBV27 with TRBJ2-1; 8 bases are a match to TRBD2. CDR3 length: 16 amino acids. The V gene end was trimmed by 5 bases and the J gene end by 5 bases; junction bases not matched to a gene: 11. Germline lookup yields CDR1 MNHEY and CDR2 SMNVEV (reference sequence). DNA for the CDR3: TGTGCCAGCAGTCCCCTTTTGGGACTAGGGGACAATGAGCAGTTCTTC. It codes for CASSPLLGLGDNEQFF.

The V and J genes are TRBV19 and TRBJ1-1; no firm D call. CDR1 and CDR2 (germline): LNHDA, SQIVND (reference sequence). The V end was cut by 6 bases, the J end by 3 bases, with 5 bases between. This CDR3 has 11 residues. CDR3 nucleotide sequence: TGTGCCAGTAGGGAGGACACTGAAGCTTTCTTT. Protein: CASREDTEAFF.

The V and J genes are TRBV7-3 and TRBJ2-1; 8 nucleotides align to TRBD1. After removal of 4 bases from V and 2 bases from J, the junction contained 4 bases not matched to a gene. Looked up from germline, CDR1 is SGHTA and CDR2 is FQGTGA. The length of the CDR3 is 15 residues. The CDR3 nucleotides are TGTGCCAGCAGCTCCGACAGGGGTCCCTACAATGAGCAGTTCTTC. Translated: CASSSDRGPYNEQFF.

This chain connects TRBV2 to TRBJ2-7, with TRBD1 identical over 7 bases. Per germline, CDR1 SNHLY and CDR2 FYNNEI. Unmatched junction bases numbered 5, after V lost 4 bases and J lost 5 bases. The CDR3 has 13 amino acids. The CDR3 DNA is TGTGCCAGCAGTGTGGACAGGTATAACGAGCAGTACTTC. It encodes CASSVDRYNEQYF.

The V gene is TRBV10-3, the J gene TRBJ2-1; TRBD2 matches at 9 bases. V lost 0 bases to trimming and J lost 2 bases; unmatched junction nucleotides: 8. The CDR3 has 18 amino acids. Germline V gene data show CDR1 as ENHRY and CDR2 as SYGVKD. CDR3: CAISESSGGTHPYNEQFF. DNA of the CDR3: TGTGCCATCAGTGAGTCGAGCGGGGGGACACACCCCTACAATGAGCAGTTCTTC.

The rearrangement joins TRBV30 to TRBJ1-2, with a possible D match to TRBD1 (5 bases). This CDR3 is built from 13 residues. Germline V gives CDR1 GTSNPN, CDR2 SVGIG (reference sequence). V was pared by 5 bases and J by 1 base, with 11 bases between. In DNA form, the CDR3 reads TGTGCCTGGGATTCCGACAGTAACTATGGCTACACCTTC. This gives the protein CAWDSDSNYGYTF.

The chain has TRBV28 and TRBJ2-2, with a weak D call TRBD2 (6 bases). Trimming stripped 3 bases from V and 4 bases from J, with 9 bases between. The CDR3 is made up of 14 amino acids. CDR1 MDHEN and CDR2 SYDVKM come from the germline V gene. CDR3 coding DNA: TGTGCCAGCAGTTTTAGCGGACGCACCGGGGAGCTGTTTTTT. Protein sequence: CASSFSGRTGELFF.

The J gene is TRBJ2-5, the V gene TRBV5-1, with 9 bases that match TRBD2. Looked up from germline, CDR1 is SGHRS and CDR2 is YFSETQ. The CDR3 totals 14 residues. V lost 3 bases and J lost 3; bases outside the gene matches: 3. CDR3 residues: CASSWASGEETQYF. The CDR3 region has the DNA TGCGCCAGCAGCTGGGCTAGCGGGGAAGAGACCCAGTACTTC.

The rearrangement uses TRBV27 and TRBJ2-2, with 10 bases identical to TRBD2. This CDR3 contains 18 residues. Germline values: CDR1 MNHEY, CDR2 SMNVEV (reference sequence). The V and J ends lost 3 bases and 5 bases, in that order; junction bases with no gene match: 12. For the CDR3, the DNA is TGTGCCAGCAGTTTCCTACCCCCCCTAGCGGGGGAAACCGGGGAGCTGTTTTTT. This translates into CASSFLPPLAGETGELFF.

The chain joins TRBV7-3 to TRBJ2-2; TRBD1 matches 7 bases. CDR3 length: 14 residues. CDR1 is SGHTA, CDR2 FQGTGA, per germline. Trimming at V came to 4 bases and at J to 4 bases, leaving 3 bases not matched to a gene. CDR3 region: CASSYTGATGELFF. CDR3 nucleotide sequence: TGTGCCAGCAGCTATACAGGGGCCACCGGGGAGCTGTTTTTT.

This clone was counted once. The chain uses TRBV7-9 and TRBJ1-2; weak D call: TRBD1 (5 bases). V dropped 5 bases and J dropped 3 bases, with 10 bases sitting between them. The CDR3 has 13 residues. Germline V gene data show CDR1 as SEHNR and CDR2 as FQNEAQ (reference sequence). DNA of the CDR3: TGTGCCAGCAGCCAAGACAGCCACTATGGCTACACCTTC. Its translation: CASSQDSHYGYTF.

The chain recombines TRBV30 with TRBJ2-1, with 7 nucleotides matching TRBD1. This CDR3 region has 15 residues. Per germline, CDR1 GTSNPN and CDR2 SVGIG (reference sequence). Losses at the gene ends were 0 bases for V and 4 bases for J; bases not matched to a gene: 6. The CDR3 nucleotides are TGTGCCTGGAGTGTACTCGGGACAGCGTACAATGAGCAGTTCTTC. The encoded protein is CAWSVLGTAYNEQFF.

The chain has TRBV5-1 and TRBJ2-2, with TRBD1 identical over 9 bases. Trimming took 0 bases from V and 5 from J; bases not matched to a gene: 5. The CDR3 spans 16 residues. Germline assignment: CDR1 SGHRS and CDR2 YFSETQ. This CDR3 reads CASSLVGQGLTGELFF. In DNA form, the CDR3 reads TGCGCCAGCAGCTTGGTAGGACAGGGGTTGACCGGGGAGCTGTTTTTT.

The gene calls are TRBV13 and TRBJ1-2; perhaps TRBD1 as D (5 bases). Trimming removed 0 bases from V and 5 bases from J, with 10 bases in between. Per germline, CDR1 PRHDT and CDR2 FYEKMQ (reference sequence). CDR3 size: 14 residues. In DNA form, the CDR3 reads TGTGCCAGCAGCTTAGGGACAGATCCTTATGGCTACACCTTC. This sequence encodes CASSLGTDPYGYTF.

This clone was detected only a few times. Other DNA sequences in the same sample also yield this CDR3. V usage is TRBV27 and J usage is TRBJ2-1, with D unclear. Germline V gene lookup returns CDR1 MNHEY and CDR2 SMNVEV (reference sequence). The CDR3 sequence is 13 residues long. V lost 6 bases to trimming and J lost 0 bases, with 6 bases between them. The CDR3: CASRRSSYNEQFF. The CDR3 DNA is TGTGCCAGCAGGAGGAGCTCCTACAATGAGCAGTTCTTC.

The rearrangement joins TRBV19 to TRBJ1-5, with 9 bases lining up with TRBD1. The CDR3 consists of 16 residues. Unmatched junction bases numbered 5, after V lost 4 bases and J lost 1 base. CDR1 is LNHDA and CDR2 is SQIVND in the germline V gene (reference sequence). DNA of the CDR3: TGTGCCAGTAGTACCCCCGGGACAGGGAGCAATCAGCCCCAGCATTTT. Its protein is CASSTPGTGSNQPQHF.

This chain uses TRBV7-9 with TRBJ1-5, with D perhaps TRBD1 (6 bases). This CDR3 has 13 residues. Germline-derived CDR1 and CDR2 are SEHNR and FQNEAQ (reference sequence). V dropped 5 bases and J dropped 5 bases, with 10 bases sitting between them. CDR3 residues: CASSQGQDQPQHF. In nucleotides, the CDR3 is TGTGCCAGCAGCCAGGGGCAGGATCAGCCCCAGCATTTT.

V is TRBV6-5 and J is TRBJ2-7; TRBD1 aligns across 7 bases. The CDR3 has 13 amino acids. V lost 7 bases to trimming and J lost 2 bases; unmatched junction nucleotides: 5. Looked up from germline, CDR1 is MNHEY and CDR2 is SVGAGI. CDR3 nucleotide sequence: TGTGCCAGCAAAAGGACAGGTCCCTACGAGCAGTACTTC. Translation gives CASKRTGPYEQYF.

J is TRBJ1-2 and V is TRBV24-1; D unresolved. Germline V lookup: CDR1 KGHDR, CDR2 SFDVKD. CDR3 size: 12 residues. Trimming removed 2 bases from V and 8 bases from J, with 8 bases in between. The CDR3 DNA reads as TGTGCCACCAGTGATTGGGGAGGAGGCTACACCTTC. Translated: CATSDWGGGYTF.

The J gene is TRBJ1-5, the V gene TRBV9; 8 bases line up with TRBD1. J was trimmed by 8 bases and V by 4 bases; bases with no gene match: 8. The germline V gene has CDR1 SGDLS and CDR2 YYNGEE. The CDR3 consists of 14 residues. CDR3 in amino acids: CASSPTGGLKPQHF. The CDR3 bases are TGTGCCAGCAGCCCTACAGGGGGTCTAAAGCCCCAGCATTTT.

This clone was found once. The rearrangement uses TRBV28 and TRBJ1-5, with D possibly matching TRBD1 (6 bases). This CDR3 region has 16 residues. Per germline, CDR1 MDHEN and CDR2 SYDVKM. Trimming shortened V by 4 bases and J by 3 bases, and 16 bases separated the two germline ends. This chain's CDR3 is CASSSGGRGANQPQHF. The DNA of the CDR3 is TGTGCCAGCAGTTCTGGGGGGAGGGGGGCCAATCAGCCCCAGCATTTT.

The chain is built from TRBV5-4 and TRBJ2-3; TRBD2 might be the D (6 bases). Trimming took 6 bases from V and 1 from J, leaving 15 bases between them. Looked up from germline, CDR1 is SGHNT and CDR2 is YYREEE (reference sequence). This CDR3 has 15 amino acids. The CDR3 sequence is CASTPGPGGTDTQYF. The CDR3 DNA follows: TGTGCCAGCACCCCTGGTCCGGGGGGCACAGATACGCAGTATTTT.

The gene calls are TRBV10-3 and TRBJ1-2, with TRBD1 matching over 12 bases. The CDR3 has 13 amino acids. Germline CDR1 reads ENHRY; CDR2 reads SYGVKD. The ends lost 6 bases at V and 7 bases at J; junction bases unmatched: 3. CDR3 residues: CAIRGQGAGGYTF. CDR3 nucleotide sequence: TGTGCCATCAGGGGACAGGGGGCTGGTGGCTACACCTTC.

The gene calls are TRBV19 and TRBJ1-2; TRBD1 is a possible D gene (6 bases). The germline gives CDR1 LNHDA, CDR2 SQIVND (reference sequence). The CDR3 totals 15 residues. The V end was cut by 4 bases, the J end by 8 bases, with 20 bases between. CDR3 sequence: CASSTRLQGAEGYTF. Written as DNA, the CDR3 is TGTGCCAGTAGTACTCGCCTACAGGGAGCGGAAGGCTACACCTTC. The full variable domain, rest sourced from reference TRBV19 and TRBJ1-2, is DGGITQSPKYLFRKEGQNVTLSCEQNLNHDAMYWYRQDPGQGLRLIYYSQIVNDFQKGDIAEGYSVSREKKESFPLTVTSAQKNPTAFYLCASSTRLQGAEGYTFGSGTRLTVV.

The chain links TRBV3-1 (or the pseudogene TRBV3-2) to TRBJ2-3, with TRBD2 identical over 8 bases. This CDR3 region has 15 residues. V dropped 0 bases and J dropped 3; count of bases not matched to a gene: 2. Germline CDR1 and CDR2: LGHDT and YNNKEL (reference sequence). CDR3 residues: CASSQEGLVTDTQYF. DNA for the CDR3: TGTGCCAGCAGCCAAGAGGGACTAGTGACAGATACGCAGTATTTT.

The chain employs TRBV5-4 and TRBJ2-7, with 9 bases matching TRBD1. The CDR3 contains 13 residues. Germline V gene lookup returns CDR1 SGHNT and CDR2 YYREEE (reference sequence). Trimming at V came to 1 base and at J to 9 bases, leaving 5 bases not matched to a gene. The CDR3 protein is CASSLPGQGGQYF. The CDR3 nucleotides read TGTGCCAGCAGCTTGCCGGGACAGGGCGGGCAGTACTTC.

The CDR3 coding sequence is TGTGCCAGCAGTGAAGCGCTCAACAGGGGTACTGAAGCTTTCTTT. The encoded protein is CASSEALNRGTEAFF. The V and J genes are TRBV6-1 and TRBJ1-1, with TRBD1 identical over 7 bases. CDR3 length equals 15 residues. Germline assignment: CDR1 MNHNS and CDR2 SASEGT. V shed 0 bases and J 5 bases; nucleotides not matched to a gene: 6.

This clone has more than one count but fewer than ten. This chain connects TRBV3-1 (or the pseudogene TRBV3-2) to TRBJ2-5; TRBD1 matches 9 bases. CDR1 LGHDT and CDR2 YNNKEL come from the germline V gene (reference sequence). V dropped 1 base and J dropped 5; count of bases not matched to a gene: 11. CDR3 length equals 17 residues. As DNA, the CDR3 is TGTGCCAGCAGCCAAGTACTCGGACAGGGGCCGGGGGAGACCCAGTACTTC. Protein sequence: CASSQVLGQGPGETQYF.

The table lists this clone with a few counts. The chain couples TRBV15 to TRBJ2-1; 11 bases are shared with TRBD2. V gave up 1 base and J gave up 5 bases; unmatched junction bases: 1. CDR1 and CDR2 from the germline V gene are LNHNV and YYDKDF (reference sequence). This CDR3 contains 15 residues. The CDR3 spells CATSRALAGDNEQFF. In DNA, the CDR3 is TGTGCCACCAGCAGAGCACTAGCGGGGGACAATGAGCAGTTCTTC. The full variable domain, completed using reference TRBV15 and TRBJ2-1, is DAMVIQNPRYQVTQFGKPVTLSCSQTLNHNVMYWYQQKSSQAPKLLFHYYDKDFNNEADTPDNFQSRRPNTSFCFLDIRSPGLGDTAMYLCATSRALAGDNEQFFGPGTRLTVL.